This TCR beta chain was recorded in a study of T cell responses to AZD1222 COVID-19 vaccine. The repertoire was sequenced with immunoSEQ multiplex PCR; TCRdb's copy has only in-frame clones and lacks some. This table holds tens of thousands of clones, roughly 90% found once. The junction had 3 bases not matched to a gene; V was cut back by 0 bases and J by 3 bases. Germline V CDR1 and CDR2: LGHNA, YSLEER. This CDR3 contains 15 residues. This receptor was obtained from an adult who received the AZD1222 COVID-19 vaccine. This rearrangement joins TRBV4-3 to TRBJ1-2; 8 positions agree with TRBD1. The sample in question was peripheral blood, obtained 28 days after the second AZD1222 dose. DNA for the CDR3: TGCGCCAGCAGCCAAGACGACAGGGGCGACTATGGCTACACCTTC. Translating gives CASSQDDRGDYGYTF.